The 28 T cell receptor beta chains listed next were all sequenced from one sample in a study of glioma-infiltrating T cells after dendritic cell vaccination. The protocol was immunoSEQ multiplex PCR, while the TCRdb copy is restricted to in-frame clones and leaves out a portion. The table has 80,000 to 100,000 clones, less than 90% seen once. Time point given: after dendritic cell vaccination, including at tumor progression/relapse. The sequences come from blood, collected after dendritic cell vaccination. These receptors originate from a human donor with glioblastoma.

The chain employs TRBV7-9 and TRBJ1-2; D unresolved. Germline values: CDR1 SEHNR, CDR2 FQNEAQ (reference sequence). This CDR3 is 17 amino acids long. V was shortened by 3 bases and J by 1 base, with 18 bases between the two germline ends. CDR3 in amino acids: CASSLGAPINLNYGYTF. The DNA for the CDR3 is TGTGCCAGCAGCTTGGGAGCGCCGATCAACCTTAACTATGGCTACACCTTC.

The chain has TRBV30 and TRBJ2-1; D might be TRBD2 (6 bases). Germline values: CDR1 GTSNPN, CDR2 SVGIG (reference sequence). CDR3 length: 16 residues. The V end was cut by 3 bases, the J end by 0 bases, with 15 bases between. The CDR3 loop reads CAWRPVGGYSYNEQFF. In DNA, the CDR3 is TGTGCCTGGAGACCGGTGGGGGGATACTCCTACAATGAGCAGTTCTTC.

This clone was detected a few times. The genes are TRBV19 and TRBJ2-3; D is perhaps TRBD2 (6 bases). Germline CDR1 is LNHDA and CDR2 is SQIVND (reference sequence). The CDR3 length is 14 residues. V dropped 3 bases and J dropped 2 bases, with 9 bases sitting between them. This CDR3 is CASSIGGITDTQYF. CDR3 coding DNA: TGTGCCAGTAGTATCGGAGGGATCACAGATACGCAGTATTTT. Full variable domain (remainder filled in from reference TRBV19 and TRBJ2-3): DGGITQSPKYLFRKEGQNVTLSCEQNLNHDAMYWYRQDPGQGLRLIYYSQIVNDFQKGDIAEGYSVSREKKESFPLTVTSAQKNPTAFYLCASSIGGITDTQYFGPGTRLTVL.

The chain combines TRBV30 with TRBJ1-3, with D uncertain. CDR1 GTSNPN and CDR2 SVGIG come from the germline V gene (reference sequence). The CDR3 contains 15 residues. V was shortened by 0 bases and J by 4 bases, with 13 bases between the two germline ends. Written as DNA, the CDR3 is TGTGCCTGGAGTGTACCTGCCGGGTTGGGAAACACCATATATTTT. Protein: CAWSVPAGLGNTIYF.

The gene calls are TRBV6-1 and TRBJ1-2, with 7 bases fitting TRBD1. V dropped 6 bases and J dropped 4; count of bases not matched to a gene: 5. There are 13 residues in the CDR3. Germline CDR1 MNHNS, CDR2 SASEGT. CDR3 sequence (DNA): TGTGCCAGCAGCTTGGACAGGATCTATGGCTACACCTTC. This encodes CASSLDRIYGYTF.

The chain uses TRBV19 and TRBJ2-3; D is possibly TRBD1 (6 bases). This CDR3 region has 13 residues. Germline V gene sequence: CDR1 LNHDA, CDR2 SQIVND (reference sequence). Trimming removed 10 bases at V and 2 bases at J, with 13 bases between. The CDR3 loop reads CATSRGYTDTQYF. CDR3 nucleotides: TGTGCCACTTCCAGGGGCTACACAGATACGCAGTATTTT.

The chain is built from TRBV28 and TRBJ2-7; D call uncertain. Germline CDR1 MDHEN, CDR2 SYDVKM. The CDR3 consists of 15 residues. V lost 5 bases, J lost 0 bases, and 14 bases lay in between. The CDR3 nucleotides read TGTGCCAGCAGTGTCCCAGCGCCCCTCTCCTACGAGCAGTACTTC. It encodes CASSVPAPLSYEQYF.

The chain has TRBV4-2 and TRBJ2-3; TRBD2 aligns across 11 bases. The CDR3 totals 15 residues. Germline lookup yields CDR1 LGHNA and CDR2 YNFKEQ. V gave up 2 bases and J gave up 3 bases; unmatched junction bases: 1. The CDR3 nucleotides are TGTGCCAGCAGCCAAACTAGCGGGAGAACAGATACGCAGTATTTT. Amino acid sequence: CASSQTSGRTDTQYF.

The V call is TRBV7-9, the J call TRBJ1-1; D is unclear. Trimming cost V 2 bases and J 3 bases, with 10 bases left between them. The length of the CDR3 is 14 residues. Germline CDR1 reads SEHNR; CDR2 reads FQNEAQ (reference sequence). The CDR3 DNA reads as TGTGCCAGCAGCTTACGGGAATCAGACACTGAAGCTTTCTTT. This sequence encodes CASSLRESDTEAFF.

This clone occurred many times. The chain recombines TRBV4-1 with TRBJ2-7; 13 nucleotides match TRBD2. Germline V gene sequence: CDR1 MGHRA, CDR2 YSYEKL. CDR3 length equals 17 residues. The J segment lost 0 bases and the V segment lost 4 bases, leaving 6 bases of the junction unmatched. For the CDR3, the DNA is TGCGCCAGCAGCCTCGGGACTAGCGGGATCAGCTCCTACGAGCAGTACTTC. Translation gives CASSLGTSGISSYEQYF.

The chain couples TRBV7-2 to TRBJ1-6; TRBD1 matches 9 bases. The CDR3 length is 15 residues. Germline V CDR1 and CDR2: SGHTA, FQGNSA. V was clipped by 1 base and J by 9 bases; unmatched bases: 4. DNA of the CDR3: TGTGCCAGCAGCTTAGTTGGGGGACAGGGTTCACCCCTCCACTTT. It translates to CASSLVGGQGSPLHF.

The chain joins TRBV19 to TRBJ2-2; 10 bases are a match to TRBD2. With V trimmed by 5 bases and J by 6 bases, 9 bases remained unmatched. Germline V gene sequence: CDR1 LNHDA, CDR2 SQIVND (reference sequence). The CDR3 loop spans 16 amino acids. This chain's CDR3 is CASSSSGRGVPGELFF. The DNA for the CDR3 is TGTGCCAGTAGTTCTAGCGGGAGAGGGGTTCCCGGGGAGCTGTTTTTT.

CDR3 bases: TGTGCCAGCAGCCCTCCAGGGGCCTACGAGCAGTACTTC. Its translation is CASSPPGAYEQYF. This sequence joins TRBV7-2 and TRBJ2-7, with D possibly TRBD1 on 6 matching bases. The germline gives CDR1 SGHTA, CDR2 FQGNSA. The CDR3 loop spans 13 amino acids. V lost 5 bases and J lost 2, with 10 bases in between.

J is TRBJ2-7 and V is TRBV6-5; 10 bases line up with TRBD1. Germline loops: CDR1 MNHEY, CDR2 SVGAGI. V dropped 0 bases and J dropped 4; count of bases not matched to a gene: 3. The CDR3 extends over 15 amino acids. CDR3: CASSYSRGQGYEQYF. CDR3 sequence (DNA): TGTGCCAGCAGTTACTCCAGGGGACAGGGGTACGAGCAGTACTTC.

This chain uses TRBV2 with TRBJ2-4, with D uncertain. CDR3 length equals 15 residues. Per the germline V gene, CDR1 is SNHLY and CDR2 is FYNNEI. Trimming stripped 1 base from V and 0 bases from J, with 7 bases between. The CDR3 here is CASSEGSLAKNIQYF. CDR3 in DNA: TGTGCCAGCAGTGAAGGCAGTTTAGCCAAAAACATTCAGTACTTC.

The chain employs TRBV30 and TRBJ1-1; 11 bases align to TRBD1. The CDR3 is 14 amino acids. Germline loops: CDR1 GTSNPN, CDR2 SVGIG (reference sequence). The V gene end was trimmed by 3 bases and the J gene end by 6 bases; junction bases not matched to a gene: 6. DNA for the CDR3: TGTGCCTGGAGCTTCGGACAGGGGGCGTCTGAAGCTTTCTTT. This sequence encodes CAWSFGQGASEAFF. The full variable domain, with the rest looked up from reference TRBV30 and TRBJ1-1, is SQTIHQWPATLVQPVGSPLSLECTVEGTSNPNLYWYRQAAGRGLQLLFYSVGIGQISSEVPQNLSASRPQDRQFILSSKKLLLSDSGFYLCAWSFGQGASEAFFGQGTRLTVV.

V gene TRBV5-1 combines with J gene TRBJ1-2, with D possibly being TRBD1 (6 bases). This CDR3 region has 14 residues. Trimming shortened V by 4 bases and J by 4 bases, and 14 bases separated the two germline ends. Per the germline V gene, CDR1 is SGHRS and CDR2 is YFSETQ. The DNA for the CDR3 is TGCGCCAGCAGCGCAACTTCAGGGGCCTATGGCTACACCTTC. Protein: CASSATSGAYGYTF.

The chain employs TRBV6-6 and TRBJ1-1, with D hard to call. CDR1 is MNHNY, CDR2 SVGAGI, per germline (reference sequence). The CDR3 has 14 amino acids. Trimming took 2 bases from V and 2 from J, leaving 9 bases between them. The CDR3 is CASSYGPDNTEAFF. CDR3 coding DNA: TGTGCCAGCAGTTACGGGCCTGATAACACTGAAGCTTTCTTT.

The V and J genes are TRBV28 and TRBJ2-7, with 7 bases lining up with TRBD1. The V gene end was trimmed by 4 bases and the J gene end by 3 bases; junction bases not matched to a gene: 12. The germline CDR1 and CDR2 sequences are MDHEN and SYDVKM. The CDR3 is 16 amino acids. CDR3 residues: CASSSPIGRQGYEQYF. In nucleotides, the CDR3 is TGTGCCAGCAGTTCCCCAATAGGCAGACAGGGCTACGAGCAGTACTTC.

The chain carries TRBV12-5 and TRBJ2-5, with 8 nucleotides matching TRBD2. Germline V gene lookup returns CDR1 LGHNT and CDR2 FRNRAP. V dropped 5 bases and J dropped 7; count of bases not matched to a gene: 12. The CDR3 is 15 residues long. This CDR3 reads CASGPGLAGRGTQYF. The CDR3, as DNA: TGTGCTAGTGGTCCCGGTCTAGCGGGCAGGGGGACCCAGTACTTC.

The DNA of the CDR3 is TGTGCCAGCAGTGGGGGGACGGGACTAGCGTACAATGAGCAGTTCTTC. Translation: CASSGGTGLAYNEQFF. V and J are TRBV6-1 and TRBJ2-1; the match to TRBD2 covers 10 bases. CDR3 length equals 16 residues. V gave up 4 bases and J gave up 4 bases; unmatched junction bases: 7. In germline, CDR1 is MNHNS, CDR2 SASEGT.

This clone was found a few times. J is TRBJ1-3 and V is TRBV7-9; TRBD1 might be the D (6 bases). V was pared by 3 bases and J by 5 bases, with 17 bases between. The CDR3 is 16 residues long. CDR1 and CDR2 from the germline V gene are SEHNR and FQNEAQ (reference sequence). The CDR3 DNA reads TGTGCCAGCAGCTTCGAGGGGGGGGCCAGGAGAAACACCATATATTTT. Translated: CASSFEGGARRNTIYF. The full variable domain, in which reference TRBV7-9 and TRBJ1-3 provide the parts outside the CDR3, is DTGVSQNPRHKITKRGQNVTFRCDPISEHNRLYWYRQTLGQGPEFLTYFQNEAQLEKSRLLSDRFSAERPKGSFSTLEIQRTEQGDSAMYLCASSFEGGARRNTIYFGEGSWLTVV.

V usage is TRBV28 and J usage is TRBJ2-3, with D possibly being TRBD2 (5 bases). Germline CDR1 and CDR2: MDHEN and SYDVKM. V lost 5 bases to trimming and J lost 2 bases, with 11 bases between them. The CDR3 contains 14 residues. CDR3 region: CASSPPGNTDTQYF. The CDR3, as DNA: TGTGCCAGCAGTCCCCCGGGAAACACAGATACGCAGTATTTT. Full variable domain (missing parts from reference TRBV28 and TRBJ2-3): DVKVTQSSRYLVKRTGEKVFLECVQDMDHENMFWYRQDPGLGLRLIYFSYDVKMKEKGDIPEGYSVSREKKERFSLILESASTNQTSMYLCASSPPGNTDTQYFGPGTRLTVL.

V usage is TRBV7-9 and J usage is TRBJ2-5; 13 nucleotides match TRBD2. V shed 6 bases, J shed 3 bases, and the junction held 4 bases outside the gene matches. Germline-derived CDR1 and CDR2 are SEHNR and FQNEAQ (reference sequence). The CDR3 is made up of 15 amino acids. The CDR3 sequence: CASSTGLAGEETQYF. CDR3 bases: TGTGCCAGCAGTACAGGACTAGCGGGGGAAGAGACCCAGTACTTC.

In nucleotides, the CDR3 is TGTGCCAGCAGCTTGACTAGCGGGAGAACTTACGAGCAGTACTTC. Translating gives CASSLTSGRTYEQYF. V gene TRBV7-6 combines with J gene TRBJ2-7; 12 bases align to TRBD2. This CDR3 region has 15 residues. CDR1 SGHVS and CDR2 FNYEAQ come from the germline V gene. Germline trimming cut 3 bases from V and 4 bases from J; bases unmatched to any gene: 4. The variable domain in full, with the rest retrieved from reference TRBV7-6 and TRBJ2-7, is GAGVSQSPRYKVTKRGQDVALRCDPISGHVSLYWYRQALGQGPEFLTYFNYEAQQDKSGLPNDRFSAERPEGSISTLTIQRTEQRDSAMYRCASSLTSGRTYEQYFGPGTRLTVT.

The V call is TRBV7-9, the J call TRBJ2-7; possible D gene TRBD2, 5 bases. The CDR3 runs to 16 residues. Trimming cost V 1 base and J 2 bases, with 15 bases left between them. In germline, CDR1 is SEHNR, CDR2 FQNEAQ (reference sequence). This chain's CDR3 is CASSLGSGPRTYEQYF. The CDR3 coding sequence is TGTGCCAGCAGCTTAGGAAGCGGCCCGAGGACCTACGAGCAGTACTTC.

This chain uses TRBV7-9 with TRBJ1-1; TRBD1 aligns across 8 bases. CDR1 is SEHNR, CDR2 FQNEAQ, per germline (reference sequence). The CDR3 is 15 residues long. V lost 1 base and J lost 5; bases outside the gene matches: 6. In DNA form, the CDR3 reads TGTGCCAGCAGCTTAGACGGCAGGGGGCTTACTGAAGCTTTCTTT. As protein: CASSLDGRGLTEAFF.

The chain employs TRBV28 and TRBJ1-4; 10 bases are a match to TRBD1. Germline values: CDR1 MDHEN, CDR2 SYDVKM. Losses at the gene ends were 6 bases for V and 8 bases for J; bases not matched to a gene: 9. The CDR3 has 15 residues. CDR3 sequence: CASSPAGTGVEKLFF. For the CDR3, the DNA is TGTGCCAGCAGCCCGGCCGGGACAGGGGTCGAAAAACTGTTTTTT.